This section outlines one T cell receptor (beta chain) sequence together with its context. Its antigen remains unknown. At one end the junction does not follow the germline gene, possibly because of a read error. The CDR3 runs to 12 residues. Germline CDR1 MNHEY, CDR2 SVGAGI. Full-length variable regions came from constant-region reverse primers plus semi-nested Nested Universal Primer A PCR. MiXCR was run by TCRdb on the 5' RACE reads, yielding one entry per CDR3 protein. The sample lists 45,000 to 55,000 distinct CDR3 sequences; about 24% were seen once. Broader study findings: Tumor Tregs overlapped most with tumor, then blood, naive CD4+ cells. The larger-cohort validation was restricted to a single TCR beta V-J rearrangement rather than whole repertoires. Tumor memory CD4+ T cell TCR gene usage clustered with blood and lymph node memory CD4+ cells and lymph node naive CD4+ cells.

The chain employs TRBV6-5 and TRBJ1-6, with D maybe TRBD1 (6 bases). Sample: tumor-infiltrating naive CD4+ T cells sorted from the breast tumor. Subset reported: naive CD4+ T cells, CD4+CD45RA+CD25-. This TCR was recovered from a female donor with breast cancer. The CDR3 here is CASKDSNSPLYF. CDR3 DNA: TGTGCCAGCAAGGACAGCAATTCACCCCTCTACTTT.